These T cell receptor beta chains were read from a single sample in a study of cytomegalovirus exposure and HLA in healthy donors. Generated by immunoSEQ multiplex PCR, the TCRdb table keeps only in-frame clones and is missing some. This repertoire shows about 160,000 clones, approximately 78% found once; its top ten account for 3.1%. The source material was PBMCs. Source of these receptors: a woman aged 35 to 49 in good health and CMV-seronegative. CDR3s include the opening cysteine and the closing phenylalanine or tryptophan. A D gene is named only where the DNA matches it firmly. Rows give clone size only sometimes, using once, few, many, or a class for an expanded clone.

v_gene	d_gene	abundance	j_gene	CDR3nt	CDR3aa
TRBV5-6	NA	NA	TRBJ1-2	TGTGCCAGCAGCTTCTTCGGGGGGCTAAGTGTTTATGGCTACACCTTC	CASSFFGGLSVYGYTF
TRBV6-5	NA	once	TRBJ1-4	TGTGCCAGCCGGCCAGTTCGGGTTAATGAAAAACTGTTTTTT	CASRPVRVNEKLFF
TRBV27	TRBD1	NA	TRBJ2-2	TGTGCCAGCAGTTTACTACCGGGACAGCCCTCCATCGGGGAGCTGTTTTTT	CASSLLPGQPSIGELFF
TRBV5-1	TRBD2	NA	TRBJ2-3	TGCGCCAGCAGCCCCGGGACTAGCGGGGGTAGCACAGATACGCAGTATTTT	CASSPGTSGGSTDTQYF
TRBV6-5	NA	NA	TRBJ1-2	TGTGCCAGCAGTTACTCAGGCGGAGCTAACTATGGCTACACCTTC	CASSYSGGANYGYTF
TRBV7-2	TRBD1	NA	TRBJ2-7	TGTGCCAGCAGCTCCAGGACAGGCACTGGGTACGAGCAGTACTTC	CASSSRTGTGYEQYF
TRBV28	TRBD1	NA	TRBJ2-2	TGTGCCAGCAGCCGGACAGGCCGGGGGGAGCTGTTTTTT	CASSRTGRGELFF
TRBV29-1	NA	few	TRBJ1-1	TGCAGCGTTCGACAGCCTTTGAACACTGAAGCTTTCTTT	CSVRQPLNTEAFF
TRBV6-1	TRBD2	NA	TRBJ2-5	TGTGCCAGCAGCGAACAAGGACTAGCGGGGGCTGCGGGAGAGACCCAGTACTTC	CASSEQGLAGAAGETQYF
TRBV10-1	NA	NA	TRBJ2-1	TGCGCCAGCGGTGCGCCGGGGTTAGGTGAGCAGTTCTTC	CASGAPGLGEQFF
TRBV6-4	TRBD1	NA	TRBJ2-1	TGTGCCAGCAGTGACCTGACCGGGACAGAACAGTTCTTC	CASSDLTGTEQFF
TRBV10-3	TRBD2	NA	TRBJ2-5	TGTGCCATCAGTAATCCGGGACTAGCGGGGGAAGAGACCCAGTACTTC	CAISNPGLAGEETQYF
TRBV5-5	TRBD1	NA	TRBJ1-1	TGTGCCAGTGTAGAGGGGGCGACAACTGAAGCTTTCTTT	CASVEGATTEAFF
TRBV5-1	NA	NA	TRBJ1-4	TGCGCCAGCAGCCCAGCCCGGGGATCTAATGAAAAACTGTTTTTT	CASSPARGSNEKLFF
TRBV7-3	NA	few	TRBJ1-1	TGTGCCAGCAGCCTTGGACAGCTCACTGAAGCTTTCTTT	CASSLGQLTEAFF
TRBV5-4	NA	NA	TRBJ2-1	TGTGCCAGCAGCTTGGGGGGGGATGAGCAGTTCTTC	CASSLGGDEQFF
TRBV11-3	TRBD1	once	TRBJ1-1	TGTGCCAGCAGCTCCGGGGACAGGGGGATGAACACTGAAGCTTTCTTT	CASSSGDRGMNTEAFF
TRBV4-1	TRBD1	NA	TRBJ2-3	TGCGCCAGCAGCCAAGATGCAGGGGGTGGGCGCACAGATACGCAGTATTTT	CASSQDAGGGRTDTQYF
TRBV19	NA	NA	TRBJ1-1	TGTGCCAGGGGAGGGGGGGAGCAACGTGAAGCTTTCTTT	CARGGGEQREAFF
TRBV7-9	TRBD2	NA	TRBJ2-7	TGTGCCAGCAGCCTTGGCCGGGGTAGCGGGGGGTGGTACGAGCAGTACTTC	CASSLGRGSGGWYEQYF
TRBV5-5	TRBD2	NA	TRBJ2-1	TGTGCCAGCAGCTTGTGGGGCGGGGGGGAGTATGAGCAGTTCTTC	CASSLWGGGEYEQFF
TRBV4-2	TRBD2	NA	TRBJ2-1	TGTGCCAGCAGCCAAGGAGGGACTAGCGGGGGGGGGAAGCAGTTCTTC	CASSQGGTSGGGKQFF
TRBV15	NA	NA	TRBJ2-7	TGTGCCACCAGCAGAGCGGAGGGTTCCGAGCAGTACTTC	CATSRAEGSEQYF
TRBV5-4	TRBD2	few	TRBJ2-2	TGTGCCAGCAGCTTTGGGACTAGCGGCACCGGGGAGCTGTTTTTT	CASSFGTSGTGELFF
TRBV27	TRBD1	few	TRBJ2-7	TGTGCCAGCAGCCGGACAGGGTACGAGCAGTACTTC	CASSRTGYEQYF
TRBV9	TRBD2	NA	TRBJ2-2	TGTGCCAGCAGCGTCACTAGCGGGGGGGCCTTCGGGGAGCTGTTTTTT	CASSVTSGGAFGELFF
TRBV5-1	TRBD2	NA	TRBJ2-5	TGCGCCAGCAGCTTTGTTAGCGGGGGGTCCAAAGAGACCCAGTACTTC	CASSFVSGGSKETQYF
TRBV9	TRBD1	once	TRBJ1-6	TGTGCCAGCAGTCGCACCCAGGGGGCCTTGAGTTCACCCCTCCACTTT	CASSRTQGALSSPLHF
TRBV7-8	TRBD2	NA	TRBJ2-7	TGTGCCAGCTCCATAGCGGGGGGCCTCGGCACCTACGAGCAGTACTTC	CASSIAGGLGTYEQYF
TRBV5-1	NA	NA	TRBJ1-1	TGCGCCAGCAAAAGAGGGGGTCCTAACACTGAAGCTTTCTTT	CASKRGGPNTEAFF
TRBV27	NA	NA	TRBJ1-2	TGTGCCAGCAGTTTAATCCCCCCCCGGGGTGGCTACACCTTC	CASSLIPPRGGYTF
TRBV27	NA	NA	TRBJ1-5	TGTGCCAGCAGTTATTCCGGGGGGCCCCAGCATTTT	CASSYSGGPQHF
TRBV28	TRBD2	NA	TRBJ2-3	TGTGCCAGCGCGGGGGGCACAGATACGCAGTATTTT	CASAGGTDTQYF
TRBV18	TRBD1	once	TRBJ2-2	TGTGCCAGCTCACCACCGGGACAGGGTAACGGGGAGCTGTTTTTT	CASSPPGQGNGELFF
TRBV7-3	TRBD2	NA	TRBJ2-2	TGTGCCAGCAGCCCTCCGGGAGGGAACACCGGGGAGCTGTTTTTT	CASSPPGGNTGELFF
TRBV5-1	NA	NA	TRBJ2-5	TGCGCCAGCAGCCCGTCGAACAGGGTCCAAGAGACCCAGTACTTC	CASSPSNRVQETQYF
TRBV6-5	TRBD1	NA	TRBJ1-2	TGTGCCAGCAGTTGGGACAGGGGGAGCTATGGCTACACCTTC	CASSWDRGSYGYTF
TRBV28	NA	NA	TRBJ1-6	TGTGCCAGCAGTTTTTTACCCGGGAATAATTCACCCCTCCACTTT	CASSFLPGNNSPLHF
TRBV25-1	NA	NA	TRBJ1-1	TGTGCCAGCAGTGAACAGGGAGGTACCACTGAAGCTTTCTTT	CASSEQGGTTEAFF
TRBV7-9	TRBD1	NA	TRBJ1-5	TGTGCCAGCAGCCGGGGACAGGTCAATCAGCCCCAGCATTTT	CASSRGQVNQPQHF
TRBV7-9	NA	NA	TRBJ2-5	TGTGCCAGCAGCCAGACGCTTCTAGCTTATGAGACCCAGTACTTC	CASSQTLLAYETQYF
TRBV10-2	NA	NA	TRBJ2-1	TGCGCCAGCAGTGAGACTAGGTCCAATGAGCAGTTCTTC	CASSETRSNEQFF
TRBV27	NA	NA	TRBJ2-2	TGTGCCAGCACGACGCAGGGTCACACCGGGGAGCTGTTTTTT	CASTTQGHTGELFF
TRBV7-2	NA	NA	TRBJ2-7	TGTGCCAGCAGCTTAGCAGGCGACAGCTCCTACGAGCAGTACTTC	CASSLAGDSSYEQYF
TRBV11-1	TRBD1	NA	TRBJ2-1	TGTGCCAGCAGCTTAGAGGGACAGGGGGTTTACAATGAGCAGTTCTTC	CASSLEGQGVYNEQFF
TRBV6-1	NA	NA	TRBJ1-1	TGTGCCAGCAGCACAGGGAGCTGGGTAAACACTGAAGCTTTCTTT	CASSTGSWVNTEAFF
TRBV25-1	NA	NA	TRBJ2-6	TGTGCCAGCAGTGAAACCCTCGAGGGTGGGGCCAACGTCCTGACTTTC	CASSETLEGGANVLTF
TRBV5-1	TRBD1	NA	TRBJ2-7	TGCGCCAGCAGCTTGGAGGGGGCAAAGTCCTACGAGCAGTACTTC	CASSLEGAKSYEQYF
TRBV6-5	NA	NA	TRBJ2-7	TGTGCCAGCAGTTACTCCGCAGGCTACGAGCAGTACTTC	CASSYSAGYEQYF